Listed here are 9 T cell receptor beta chains from one sample, sequenced in a study of cytomegalovirus exposure and HLA in healthy donors. The PCR ran on 60 Vbeta and 13 Jbeta primers. TCRdb's copy holds only in-frame clones and misses some; the assay was immunoSEQ multiplex PCR. Its table records some 180,000 clones. Material for sequencing was PBMCs. All receptors come from a man younger than 45 in good health and CMV-seronegative.

The V and J genes are TRBV5-4 and TRBJ2-2; TRBD2 agrees at 10 bases. Germline trimming cut 4 bases from V and 7 bases from J; bases unmatched to any gene: 13. CDR1 SGHNT and CDR2 YYREEE come from the germline V gene (reference sequence). This CDR3 comprises 17 residues. The CDR3 is CASSRNSGGGRNGELFF. CDR3 DNA sequence: TGTGCCAGCAGCCGCAACAGCGGGGGGGGCCGGAACGGGGAGCTGTTTTTT. Filled out from reference TRBV5-4 and TRBJ2-2, the complete variable domain reads ETGVTQSPTHLIKTRGQQVTLRCSSQSGHNTVSWYQQALGQGPQFIFQYYREEENGRGNFPPRFSGLQFPNYSSELNVNALELDDSALYLCASSRNSGGGRNGELFFGEGSRLTVL.

The chain combines TRBV19 with TRBJ1-5, with 11 bases fitting TRBD1. Germline V gene lookup returns CDR1 LNHDA and CDR2 SQIVND (reference sequence). The CDR3 is 14 residues long. V trimming: 7 bases; J trimming: 7 bases; junction bases outside the gene matches: 6. The CDR3 sequence: CASMGQGVEQPQHF. CDR3 DNA: TGTGCCAGTATGGGACAGGGGGTTGAGCAGCCCCAGCATTTT.

V and J are TRBV19 and TRBJ1-2; 7 bases are a match to TRBD1. The CDR3 has 13 residues. CDR1 is LNHDA, CDR2 SQIVND, per germline (reference sequence). V shed 5 bases, J shed 8 bases, and the junction held 8 bases outside the gene matches. The chain's CDR3 is CASSPEYRGGYTF. The DNA of the CDR3 is TGTGCCAGTAGTCCCGAGTACAGGGGCGGCTACACCTTC.

The CDR3 DNA is TGTGCCAGCAGTTTGGCCCGGGGACAGGGGAACAATCAGCCCCAGCATTTT. Translating it yields CASSLARGQGNNQPQHF. The V call is TRBV28, the J call TRBJ1-5, with TRBD1 matching 10 bases. Germline V gene sequence: CDR1 MDHEN, CDR2 SYDVKM. The CDR3 contains 17 residues. The trim removed 3 bases at V and 3 bases at J, leaving 8 bases unmatched.

This chain uses TRBV11-2 with TRBJ2-7, with 9 nucleotides matching TRBD1. V dropped 4 bases and J dropped 7; count of bases not matched to a gene: 8. This CDR3 has 14 residues. CDR1 SGHAT and CDR2 FQNNGV come from the germline V gene. This CDR3 is CASSSDRGIREQYF. CDR3 in DNA: TGTGCCAGCAGCTCCGACAGGGGGATTAGAGAGCAGTACTTC.

This chain links TRBV9 with TRBJ1-1, with a possible D match to TRBD1 (5 bases). The CDR3 is 14 amino acids. Germline V CDR1 and CDR2: SGDLS, YYNGEE. The V end lost 1 base, the J end lost 6 bases, and 13 bases lay between the germline ends. The CDR3 DNA follows: TGTGCCAGCAGCGTACAGACAGAGGTAGCTGAAGCTTTCTTT. Translated, it gives CASSVQTEVAEAFF.

The V gene is TRBV2, the J gene TRBJ2-7; D not certain. This CDR3 spans 14 amino acids. Trimming removed 1 base from V and 4 bases from J, with 11 bases in between. In germline, CDR1 is SNHLY, CDR2 FYNNEI. The CDR3 sequence is CASSEEVGYYEQYF. CDR3 coding DNA: TGTGCCAGCAGTGAAGAGGTCGGGTATTACGAGCAGTACTTC.

The chain uses TRBV5-4 and TRBJ1-3, with 7 bases identical to TRBD1. Germline V gene data show CDR1 as SGHNT and CDR2 as YYREEE (reference sequence). J lost 4 bases, V lost 4 bases, and 8 bases had no gene match. The CDR3 is 15 amino acids. Here the CDR3 reads CASSQRQGIGNTIYF. The CDR3 region has the DNA TGTGCCAGCAGCCAACGACAGGGAATCGGAAACACCATATATTTT.

The chain is built from TRBV6-5 and TRBJ2-1; 7 positions match TRBD1. V lost 6 bases, J lost 7 bases, and 9 bases stayed unmatched. Germline-derived CDR1 and CDR2 are MNHEY and SVGAGI. The CDR3 is made up of 14 amino acids. Here the CDR3 DNA reads TGTGCCAGCAGAGTGGCAGGGGGTTGGAATGAGCAGTTCTTC. Amino acid sequence: CASRVAGGWNEQFF.